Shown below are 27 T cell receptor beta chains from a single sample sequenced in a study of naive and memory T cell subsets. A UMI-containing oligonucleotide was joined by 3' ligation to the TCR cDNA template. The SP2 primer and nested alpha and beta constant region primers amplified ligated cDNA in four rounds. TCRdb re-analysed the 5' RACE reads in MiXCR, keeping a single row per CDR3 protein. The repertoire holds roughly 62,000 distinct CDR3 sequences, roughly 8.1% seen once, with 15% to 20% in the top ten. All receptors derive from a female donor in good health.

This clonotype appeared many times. The CDR3 DNA reads as TGTGCCAGCAGCGGGGGGGAGCTAAGTTCAGATACGCAGTATTTT. The encoded protein is CASSGGELSSDTQYF. The chain links TRBV28 to TRBJ2-3; 8 bases align to TRBD2. This CDR3 is 15 amino acids long. The germline V gene has CDR1 MDHEN and CDR2 SYDVKM. The V and J ends lost 6 bases and 4 bases, in that order; junction bases with no gene match: 9. Full variable domain (remainder filled in from reference TRBV28 and TRBJ2-3): DVKVTQSSRYLVKRTGEKVFLECVQDMDHENMFWYRQDPGLGLRLIYFSYDVKMKEKGDIPEGYSVSREKKERFSLILESASTNQTSMYLCASSGGELSSDTQYFGPGTRLTVL.

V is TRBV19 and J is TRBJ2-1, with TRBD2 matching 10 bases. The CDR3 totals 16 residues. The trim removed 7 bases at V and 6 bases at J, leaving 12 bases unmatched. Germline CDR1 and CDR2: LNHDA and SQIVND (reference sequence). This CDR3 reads CASTPLLAGEGNEQFF. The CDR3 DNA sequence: TGTGCCAGTACTCCGCTGCTAGCGGGAGAAGGCAATGAGCAGTTCTTC.

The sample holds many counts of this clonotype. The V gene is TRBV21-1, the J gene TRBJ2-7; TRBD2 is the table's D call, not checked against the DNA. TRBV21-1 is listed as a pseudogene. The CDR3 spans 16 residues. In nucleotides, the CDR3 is TGTGCCAGCAGCAAAGTAGGGACTAGCGGTTCCTACGAGCAGTACTTC. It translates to CASSKVGTSGSYEQYF.

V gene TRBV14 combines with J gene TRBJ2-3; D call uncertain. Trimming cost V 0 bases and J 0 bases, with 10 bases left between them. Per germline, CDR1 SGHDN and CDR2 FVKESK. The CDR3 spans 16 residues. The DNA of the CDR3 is TGTGCCAGCAGCCAAGATCTGGGCACTAGCACAGATACGCAGTATTTT. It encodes CASSQDLGTSTDTQYF.

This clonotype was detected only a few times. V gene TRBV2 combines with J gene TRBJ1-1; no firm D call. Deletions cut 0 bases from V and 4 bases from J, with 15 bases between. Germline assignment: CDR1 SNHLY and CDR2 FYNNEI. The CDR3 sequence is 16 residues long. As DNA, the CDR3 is TGTGCCAGCAGTGAAGCGATGGTAGGGAGGGCCACTGAAGCTTTCTTT. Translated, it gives CASSEAMVGRATEAFF. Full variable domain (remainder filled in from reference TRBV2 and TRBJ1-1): EPEVTQTPSHQVTQMGQEVILRCVPISNHLYFYWYRQILGQKVEFLVSFYNNEISEKSEIFDDQFSVERPDGSNFTLKIRSTKLEDSAMYFCASSEAMVGRATEAFFGQGTRLTVV.

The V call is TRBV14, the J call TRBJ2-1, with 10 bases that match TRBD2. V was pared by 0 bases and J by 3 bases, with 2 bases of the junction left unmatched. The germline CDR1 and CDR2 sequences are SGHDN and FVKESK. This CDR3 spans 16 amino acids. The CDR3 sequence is CASSQDSGRIYNEQFF. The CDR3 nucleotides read TGTGCCAGCAGCCAAGATAGCGGGAGGATCTACAATGAGCAGTTCTTC. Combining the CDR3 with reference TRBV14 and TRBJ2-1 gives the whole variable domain EAGVTQFPSHSVIEKGQTVTLRCDPISGHDNLYWYRRVMGKEIKFLLHFVKESKQDESGMPNNRFLAERTGGTYSTLKVQPAELEDSGVYFCASSQDSGRIYNEQFFGPGTRLTVL.

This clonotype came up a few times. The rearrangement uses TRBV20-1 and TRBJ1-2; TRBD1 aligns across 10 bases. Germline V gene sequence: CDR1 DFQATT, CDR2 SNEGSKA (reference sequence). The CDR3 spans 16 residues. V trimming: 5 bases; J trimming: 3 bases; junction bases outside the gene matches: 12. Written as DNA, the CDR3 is TGCAGTGCTGGACTCCGGGACAGGGGTTTCGACTATGGCTACACCTTC. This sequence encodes CSAGLRDRGFDYGYTF.

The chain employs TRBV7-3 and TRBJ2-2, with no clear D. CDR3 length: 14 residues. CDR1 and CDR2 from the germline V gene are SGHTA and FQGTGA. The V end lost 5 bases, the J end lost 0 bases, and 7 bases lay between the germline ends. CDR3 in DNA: TGTGCCAGCAGCCTTGCCCCGAACACCGGGGAGCTGTTTTTT. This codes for CASSLAPNTGELFF.

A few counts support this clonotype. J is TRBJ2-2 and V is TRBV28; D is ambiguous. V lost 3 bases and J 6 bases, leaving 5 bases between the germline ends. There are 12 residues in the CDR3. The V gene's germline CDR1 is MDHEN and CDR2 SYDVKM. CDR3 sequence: CASSFLAGELFF. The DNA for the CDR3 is TGTGCCAGCAGTTTTCTAGCCGGGGAGCTGTTTTTT.

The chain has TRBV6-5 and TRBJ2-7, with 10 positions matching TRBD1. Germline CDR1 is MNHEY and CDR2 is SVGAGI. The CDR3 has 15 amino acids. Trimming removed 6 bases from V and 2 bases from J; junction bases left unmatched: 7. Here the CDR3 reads CASSLGGTGAYEQYF. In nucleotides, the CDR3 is TGTGCCAGCAGCCTGGGTGGGACAGGGGCCTACGAGCAGTACTTC.

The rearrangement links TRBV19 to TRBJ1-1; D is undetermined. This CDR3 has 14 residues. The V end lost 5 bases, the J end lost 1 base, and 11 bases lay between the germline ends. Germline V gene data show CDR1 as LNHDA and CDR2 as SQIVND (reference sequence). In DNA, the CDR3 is TGTGCCAGTAGTGACCATCCAGAGAACACTGAAGCTTTCTTT. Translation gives CASSDHPENTEAFF.

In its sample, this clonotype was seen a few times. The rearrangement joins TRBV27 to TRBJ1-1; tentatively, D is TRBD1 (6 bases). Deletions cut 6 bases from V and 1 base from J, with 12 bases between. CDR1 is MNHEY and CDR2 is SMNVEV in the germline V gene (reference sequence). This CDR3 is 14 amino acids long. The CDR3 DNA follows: TGTGCCAGCAGAGAACAGGGCCAGAACACTGAAGCTTTCTTT. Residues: CASREQGQNTEAFF.

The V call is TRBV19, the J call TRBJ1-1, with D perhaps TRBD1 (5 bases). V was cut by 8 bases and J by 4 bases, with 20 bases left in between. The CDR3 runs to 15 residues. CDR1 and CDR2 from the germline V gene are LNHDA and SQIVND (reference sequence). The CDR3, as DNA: TGTGCCAGTGGGGACGGCTTCAGGTGGGGCACTGAAGCTTTCTTT. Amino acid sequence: CASGDGFRWGTEAFF.

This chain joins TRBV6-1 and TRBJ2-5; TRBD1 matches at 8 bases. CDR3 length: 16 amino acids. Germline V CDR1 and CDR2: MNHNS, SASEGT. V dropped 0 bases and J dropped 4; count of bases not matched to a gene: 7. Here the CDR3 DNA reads TGTGCCAGCAGTGAAGCTGGCCAGGGGGCTGGAGAGACCCAGTACTTC. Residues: CASSEAGQGAGETQYF.

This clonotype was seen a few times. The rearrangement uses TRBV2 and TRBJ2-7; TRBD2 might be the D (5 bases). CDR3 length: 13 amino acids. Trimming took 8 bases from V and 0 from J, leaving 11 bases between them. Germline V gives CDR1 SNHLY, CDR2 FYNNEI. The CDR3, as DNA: TGTGCCAGCTCCACTAGTGGCTCCTACGAGCAGTACTTC. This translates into CASSTSGSYEQYF.

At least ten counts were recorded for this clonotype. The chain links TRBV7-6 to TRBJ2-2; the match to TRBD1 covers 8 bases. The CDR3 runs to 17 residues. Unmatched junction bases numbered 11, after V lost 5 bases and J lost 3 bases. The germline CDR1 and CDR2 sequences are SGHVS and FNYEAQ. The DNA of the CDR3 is TGTGCCAGCAGCCTAACTCCGGACAGGGCTTACACCGGGGAGCTGTTTTTT. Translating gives CASSLTPDRAYTGELFF.

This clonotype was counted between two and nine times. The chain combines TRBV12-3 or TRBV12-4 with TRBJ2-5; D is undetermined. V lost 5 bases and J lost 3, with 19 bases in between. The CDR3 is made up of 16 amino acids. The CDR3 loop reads CASSPRRPSSKETQYF. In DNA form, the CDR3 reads TGTGCCAGCAGTCCGCGTCGACCCAGTTCAAAAGAGACCCAGTACTTC.

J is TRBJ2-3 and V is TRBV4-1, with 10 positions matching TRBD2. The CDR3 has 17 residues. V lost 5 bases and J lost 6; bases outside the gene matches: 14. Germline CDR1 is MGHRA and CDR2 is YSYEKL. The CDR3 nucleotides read TGCGCCAGCAGCGAGCCCCTAGCGGGGGCCGCTTTGGATACGCAGTATTTT. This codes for CASSEPLAGAALDTQYF.

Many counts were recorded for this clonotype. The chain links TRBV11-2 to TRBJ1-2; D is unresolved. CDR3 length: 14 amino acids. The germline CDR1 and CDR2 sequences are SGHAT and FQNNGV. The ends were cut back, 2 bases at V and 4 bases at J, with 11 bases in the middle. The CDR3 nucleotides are TGTGCCAGCAGCTTAAGTTTGACGGCCTATGGCTACACCTTC. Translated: CASSLSLTAYGYTF.

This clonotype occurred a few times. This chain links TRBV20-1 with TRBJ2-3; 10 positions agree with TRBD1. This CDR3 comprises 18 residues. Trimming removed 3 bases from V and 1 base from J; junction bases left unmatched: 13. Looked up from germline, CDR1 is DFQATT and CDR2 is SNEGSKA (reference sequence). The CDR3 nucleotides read TGCAGTGCTAGGGGTACCGGGACAGGGGCCCGAGGCACAGATACGCAGTATTTT. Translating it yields CSARGTGTGARGTDTQYF.

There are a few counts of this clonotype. The CDR3 reads CASSIAGKTEAFF. CDR3 sequence (DNA): TGTGCCAGTAGTATTGCTGGGAAAACTGAAGCTTTCTTT. This chain links TRBV19 with TRBJ1-1; D call uncertain. This CDR3 spans 13 amino acids. V lost 3 bases to trimming and J lost 5 bases, with 10 bases between them. Germline V gene data show CDR1 as LNHDA and CDR2 as SQIVND (reference sequence).

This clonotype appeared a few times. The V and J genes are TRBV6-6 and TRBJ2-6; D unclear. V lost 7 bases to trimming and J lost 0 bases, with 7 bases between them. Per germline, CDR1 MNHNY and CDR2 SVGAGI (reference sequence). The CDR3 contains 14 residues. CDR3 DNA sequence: TGTGCCAGCACCTGGGACTCTGGGGCCAACGTCCTGACTTTC. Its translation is CASTWDSGANVLTF.

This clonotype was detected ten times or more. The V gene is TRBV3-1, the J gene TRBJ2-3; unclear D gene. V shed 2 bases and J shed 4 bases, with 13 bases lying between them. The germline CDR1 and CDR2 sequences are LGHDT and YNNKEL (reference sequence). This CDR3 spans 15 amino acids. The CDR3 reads CASSQSGSLADTQYF. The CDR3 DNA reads TGTGCCAGCAGCCAAAGTGGCAGCCTCGCAGATACGCAGTATTTT.

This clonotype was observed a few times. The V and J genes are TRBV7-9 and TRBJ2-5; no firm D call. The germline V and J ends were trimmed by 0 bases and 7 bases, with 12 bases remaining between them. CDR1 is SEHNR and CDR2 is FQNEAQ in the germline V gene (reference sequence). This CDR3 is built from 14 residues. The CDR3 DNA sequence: TGTGCCAGCAGCTTAGCAGGCCCGGTCGGGACCCAGTACTTC. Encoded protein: CASSLAGPVGTQYF.

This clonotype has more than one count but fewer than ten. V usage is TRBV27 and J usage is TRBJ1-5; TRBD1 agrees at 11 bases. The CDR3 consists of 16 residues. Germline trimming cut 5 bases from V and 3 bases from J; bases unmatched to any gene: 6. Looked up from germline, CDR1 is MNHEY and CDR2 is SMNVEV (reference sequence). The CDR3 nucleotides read TGTGCCAGCAGTCGCCGGACAGGGGGCTCCAATCAGCCCCAGCATTTT. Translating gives CASSRRTGGSNQPQHF.

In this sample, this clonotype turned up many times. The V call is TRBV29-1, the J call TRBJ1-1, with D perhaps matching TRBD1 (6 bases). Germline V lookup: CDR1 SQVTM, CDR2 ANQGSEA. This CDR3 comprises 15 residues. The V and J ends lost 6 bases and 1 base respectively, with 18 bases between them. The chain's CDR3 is CSVRRTERTNTEAFF. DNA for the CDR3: TGCAGCGTCCGAAGGACAGAGCGAACGAACACTGAAGCTTTCTTT. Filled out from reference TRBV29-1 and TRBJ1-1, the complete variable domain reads SAVISQKPSRDICQRGTSLTIQCQVDSQVTMMFWYRQQPGQSLTLIATANQGSEATYESGFVIDKFPISRPNLTFSTLTVSNMSPEDSSIYLCSVRRTERTNTEAFFGQGTRLTVV.

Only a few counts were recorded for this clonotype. The CDR3 nucleotides read TGTGCCAGCAGTTTTGAAGGGACAGGGAACTATGGCTACACCTTC. It encodes CASSFEGTGNYGYTF. The rearrangement uses TRBV12-3 or TRBV12-4 and TRBJ1-2, with TRBD1 identical over 9 bases. V dropped 3 bases and J dropped 2; count of bases not matched to a gene: 4. The CDR3 totals 15 residues.